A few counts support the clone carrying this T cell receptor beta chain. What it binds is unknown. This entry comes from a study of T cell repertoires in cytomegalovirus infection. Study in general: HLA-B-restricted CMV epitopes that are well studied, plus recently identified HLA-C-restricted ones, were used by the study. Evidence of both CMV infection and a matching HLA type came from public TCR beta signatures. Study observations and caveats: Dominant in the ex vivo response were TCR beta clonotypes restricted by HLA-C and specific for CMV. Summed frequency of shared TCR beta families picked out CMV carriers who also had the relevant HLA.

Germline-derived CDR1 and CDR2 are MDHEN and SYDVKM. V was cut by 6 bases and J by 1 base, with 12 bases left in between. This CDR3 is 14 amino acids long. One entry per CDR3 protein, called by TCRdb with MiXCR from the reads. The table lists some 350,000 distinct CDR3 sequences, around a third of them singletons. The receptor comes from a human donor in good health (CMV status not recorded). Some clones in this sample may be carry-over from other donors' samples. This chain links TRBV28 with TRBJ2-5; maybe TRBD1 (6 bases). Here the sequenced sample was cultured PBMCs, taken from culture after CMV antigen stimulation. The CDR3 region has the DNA TGTGCCAGCAGACCGAGGACAGTCCAAGAGACCCAGTACTTC. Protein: CASRPRTVQETQYF.